Below, 27 T cell receptor beta chains from the same sample are listed, as sequenced in a study of early T cells in non-severe SARS-CoV-2 infection. From the 5' RACE reads, TCRdb called clonotypes with MiXCR, one entry per CDR3 protein. The top ten clones hold about a tenth of a sample with more than 55,000 distinct CDR3 sequences, around 13% of them seen once. Here the sequenced sample was whole blood, taken at baseline. Receptors originate from an adult who was a healthcare worker with PCR-confirmed SARS-CoV-2 infection or an uninfected control (not recorded which).

This rearrangement joins TRBV27 to TRBJ2-3; 9 bases agree with TRBD1. This CDR3 has 14 amino acids. V shed 3 bases, J shed 5 bases, and the junction held 3 bases outside the gene matches. CDR1 MNHEY and CDR2 SMNVEV come from the germline V gene (reference sequence). The CDR3, as DNA: TGTGCCAGCAGTTTCAGGGACAGGGAAGATACGCAGTATTTT. Its translation: CASSFRDREDTQYF.

This chain joins TRBV6-5 and TRBJ2-7; the D gene is possibly TRBD1 (6 bases). V dropped 5 bases and J dropped 2 bases, with 10 bases sitting between them. The CDR3 contains 13 residues. Germline lookup yields CDR1 MNHEY and CDR2 SVGAGI. Written as DNA, the CDR3 is TGTGCCAGCAGTCCGACAGGAACCTACGAGCAGTACTTC. This sequence encodes CASSPTGTYEQYF.

The V gene is TRBV7-2, the J gene TRBJ2-1; the match to TRBD2 covers 9 bases. The CDR3 is 17 amino acids. In germline, CDR1 is SGHTA, CDR2 FQGNSA. The V and J ends lost 4 bases and 6 bases, in that order; junction bases with no gene match: 13. The CDR3 here is CASSSAPGTSSSNEQFF. DNA for the CDR3: TGTGCCAGCAGCTCCGCTCCCGGGACTAGCAGTTCCAATGAGCAGTTCTTC.

A few counts support this clonotype. The CDR3 loop is CASSFYAADRDSVDTEAFF. CDR3 in DNA: TGTGCCAGCAGTTTTTACGCCGCCGACAGGGACTCTGTGGACACTGAAGCTTTCTTT. The chain couples TRBV12-3 or TRBV12-4 to TRBJ1-1, with TRBD1 matching 7 bases. This CDR3 has 19 amino acids. J lost 3 bases, V lost 3 bases, and 19 bases had no gene match.

There are a few counts of this clonotype. The chain joins TRBV14 to TRBJ1-2; the D is unclear. CDR3 size: 12 residues. Between the trimmed V and J ends, which lost 2 bases and 5 bases, there was a span of 6 bases. Looked up from germline, CDR1 is SGHDN and CDR2 is FVKESK. This CDR3 is CASSQYKYGYTF. DNA of the CDR3: TGTGCCAGCAGCCAATATAAATATGGCTACACCTTC.

This clonotype has more than one count but fewer than ten. The genes are TRBV28 and TRBJ1-4; possibly TRBD1 for D (5 bases). This CDR3 has 16 residues. Looked up from germline, CDR1 is MDHEN and CDR2 is SYDVKM. Trimming cost V 3 bases and J 4 bases, with 15 bases left between them. CDR3: CASSFSKGPLNEKLFF. In nucleotides, the CDR3 is TGTGCCAGCAGTTTTAGCAAGGGGCCCCTTAATGAAAAACTGTTTTTT.

Many counts were recorded for this clonotype. The chain combines TRBV29-1 with TRBJ2-7; 9 nucleotides match TRBD1. V dropped 7 bases and J dropped 2; count of bases not matched to a gene: 6. Germline V gives CDR1 SQVTM, CDR2 ANQGSEA. The CDR3 totals 13 residues. The CDR3 bases are TGCAGCGCTAGGGACAGGGAGCCCTACGAGCAGTACTTC. Translating it yields CSARDREPYEQYF.

The genes are TRBV29-1 and TRBJ1-3; perhaps TRBD1 as D (5 bases). V was cut by 6 bases and J by 4 bases, with 13 bases left in between. CDR1 and CDR2 (germline): SQVTM, ANQGSEA. The CDR3 runs 13 residues. The CDR3 is CSVDIRDGNTIYF. The CDR3, as DNA: TGCAGCGTCGACATTCGGGACGGAAACACCATATATTTT.

The rearrangement joins TRBV27 to TRBJ2-1, with D maybe TRBD1 (6 bases). The germline V gene encodes CDR1 MNHEY and CDR2 SMNVEV (reference sequence). V lost 6 bases to trimming and J lost 3 bases, with 15 bases between them. The CDR3 is made up of 15 amino acids. CDR3 loop: CASRWGQGSYNEQFF. The CDR3 DNA sequence: TGTGCCAGCAGGTGGGGGCAGGGGAGCTACAATGAGCAGTTCTTC.

The chain uses TRBV29-1 and TRBJ2-1; D not certain. The ends were cut back, 3 bases at V and 3 bases at J, with 6 bases in the middle. The germline V gene has CDR1 SQVTM and CDR2 ANQGSEA. This CDR3 spans 12 amino acids. The CDR3 sequence is CSVDPVYNEQFF. CDR3 coding DNA: TGCAGCGTTGACCCAGTCTACAATGAGCAGTTCTTC.

J is TRBJ1-2 and V is TRBV20-1; D perhaps matches TRBD1 (5 bases). Germline V lookup: CDR1 DFQATT, CDR2 SNEGSKA (reference sequence). With 1 base removed from V and 4 bases from J, the gap between germline ends came to 16 bases. This CDR3 is 15 amino acids long. The chain's CDR3 is CSARGRSWRGYGYTF. DNA for the CDR3: TGCAGTGCTAGAGGGCGATCGTGGAGGGGCTATGGCTACACCTTC.

The chain uses TRBV7-9 and TRBJ1-4, with a weak D call TRBD1 (5 bases). The V and J ends lost 7 bases and 10 bases respectively, with 19 bases between them. The CDR3 length is 14 residues. Germline values: CDR1 SEHNR, CDR2 FQNEAQ (reference sequence). DNA of the CDR3: TGTGCCAGCAAACCTACCGGGACCTTAGGAAAACTGTTTTTT. Translating gives CASKPTGTLGKLFF.

This clonotype was observed a handful of times. The rearrangement links TRBV11-2 to TRBJ2-5; D gene unclear. The CDR3 is 13 amino acids. V was pared by 1 base and J by 4 bases, with 7 bases between. Looked up from germline, CDR1 is SGHAT and CDR2 is FQNNGV. The DNA for the CDR3 is TGTGCCAGCAGCTTAGGGGCCTTAGAGACCCAGTACTTC. As protein: CASSLGALETQYF.

This clonotype was seen ten or more times. The chain employs TRBV4-2 and TRBJ2-7; no definite D call. The ends were cut back, 0 bases at V and 0 bases at J, with 9 bases in the middle. In germline, CDR1 is LGHNA, CDR2 YNFKEQ. The CDR3 has 15 residues. The CDR3 DNA reads as TGTGCCAGCAGCCAAGATGCGGCCAGCTCCTACGAGCAGTACTTC. It encodes CASSQDAASSYEQYF.

This clonotype was detected many times. The J gene is TRBJ2-7, the V gene TRBV7-2; D possibly corresponds to TRBD2 (6 bases). The CDR3 is 15 amino acids. The ends were cut back, 3 bases at V and 4 bases at J, with 16 bases in the middle. Per the germline V gene, CDR1 is SGHTA and CDR2 is FQGNSA. This CDR3 reads CASSLGSEGMYEQYF. The CDR3, as DNA: TGTGCCAGCAGCTTGGGATCGGAGGGAATGTACGAGCAGTACTTC.

This clonotype occurred many times. The chain is built from TRBV6-1 and TRBJ1-3; D is undetermined. Germline V lookup: CDR1 MNHNS, CDR2 SASEGT. The CDR3 loop spans 13 amino acids. V gave up 8 bases and J gave up 0 bases, with 8 bases separating them. As DNA, the CDR3 is TGTGCCAGCCTGATTAGCTCTGGAAACACCATATATTTT. This codes for CASLISSGNTIYF.

The V and J genes are TRBV27 and TRBJ2-1; 10 nucleotides line up with TRBD1. CDR1 is MNHEY, CDR2 SMNVEV, per germline (reference sequence). This CDR3 has 15 amino acids. With 3 bases clipped from V and 2 bases from J, the junction kept 1 base outside the gene matches. The CDR3 is CASSFGTGAYNEQFF. The CDR3 DNA is TGTGCCAGCAGTTTCGGGACAGGGGCCTACAATGAGCAGTTCTTC.

The chain has TRBV6-5 and TRBJ1-6, with D unresolved. Germline loops: CDR1 MNHEY, CDR2 SVGAGI. V lost 5 bases and J lost 10, with 9 bases in between. This CDR3 has 12 residues. The CDR3 bases are TGTGCCAGCAGTAGGACTGGGTCACCCCTCCACTTT. Residues: CASSRTGSPLHF.

This clonotype was detected a few times. The V and J genes are TRBV11-2 and TRBJ2-2, with a possible D match to TRBD1 (5 bases). Trimming took off 5 bases at V and 6 bases at J, with 10 bases between the two ends. The V gene's germline CDR1 is SGHAT and CDR2 FQNNGV. The CDR3 sequence is 13 residues long. CDR3 nucleotide sequence: TGTGCCAGCAGCATCAGGGTGGCCGGGGAGCTGTTTTTT. Encoded protein: CASSIRVAGELFF.

The rearrangement uses TRBV29-1 and TRBJ1-5; TRBD1 agrees at 9 bases. The CDR3 runs 15 residues. In germline, CDR1 is SQVTM, CDR2 ANQGSEA. V lost 7 bases and J lost 0; bases outside the gene matches: 7. CDR3 in amino acids: CSADVGQGSNQPQHF. The CDR3 nucleotides read TGCAGCGCTGACGTGGGACAGGGTAGCAATCAGCCCCAGCATTTT. Full variable domain (remainder filled in from reference TRBV29-1 and TRBJ1-5): SAVISQKPSRDICQRGTSLTIQCQVDSQVTMMFWYRQQPGQSLTLIATANQGSEATYESGFVIDKFPISRPNLTFSTLTVSNMSPEDSSIYLCSADVGQGSNQPQHFGDGTRLSIL.

The rearrangement uses TRBV20-1 and TRBJ1-1; no reliable D call. Between the trimmed V and J ends, which lost 5 bases and 1 base, there was a span of 8 bases. The CDR3 consists of 12 residues. Germline V CDR1 and CDR2: DFQATT, SNEGSKA (reference sequence). In DNA form, the CDR3 reads TGCAGTGCTGTGGAGGCGAACACTGAAGCTTTCTTT. As protein: CSAVEANTEAFF.

This clonotype was detected only a few times. V usage is TRBV19 and J usage is TRBJ1-5; no firm D call. Deletions cut 10 bases from V and 5 bases from J, with 15 bases between. The V gene's germline CDR1 is LNHDA and CDR2 SQIVND (reference sequence). This CDR3 has 13 residues. CDR3 sequence (DNA): TGTGCCACCCACGATGGTCTATATCAGCCCCAGCATTTT. This encodes CATHDGLYQPQHF.

This chain uses TRBV9 with TRBJ2-1, with D perhaps TRBD2 (6 bases). Germline V gives CDR1 SGDLS, CDR2 YYNGEE. V lost 4 bases, J lost 6 bases, and 20 bases lay in between. The CDR3 is 16 residues long. This CDR3 reads CASSPPRIVGGNEQFF. In DNA form, the CDR3 reads TGTGCCAGCAGCCCCCCTCGGATTGTGGGAGGCAATGAGCAGTTCTTC. Combining the CDR3 with reference TRBV9 and TRBJ2-1 gives the whole variable domain DSGVTQTPKHLITATGQRVTLRCSPRSGDLSVYWYQQSLDQGLQFLIQYYNGEERAKGNILERFSAQQFPDLHSELNLSSLELGDSALYFCASSPPRIVGGNEQFFGPGTRLTVL.

The V gene is TRBV4-2, the J gene TRBJ2-3; TRBD2 matches at 8 bases. The CDR3 is 17 amino acids. Per germline, CDR1 LGHNA and CDR2 YNFKEQ. With 0 bases clipped from V and 2 bases from J, the junction kept 7 bases outside the gene matches. CDR3 sequence reads: CASSQDVQRGLTDTQYF. CDR3 in DNA: TGTGCCAGCAGCCAAGACGTCCAGCGGGGGCTCACAGATACGCAGTATTTT.

The chain joins TRBV19 to TRBJ2-1; 11 nucleotides match TRBD2. This CDR3 is built from 16 residues. Looked up from germline, CDR1 is LNHDA and CDR2 is SQIVND (reference sequence). V gave up 4 bases and J gave up 7 bases; unmatched junction bases: 9. The CDR3 sequence: CASSTPGLAASNEQFF. The CDR3 DNA sequence: TGTGCCAGTAGTACACCGGGACTAGCGGCGAGTAATGAGCAGTTCTTC.

The rearrangement links TRBV29-1 to TRBJ1-1; possibly TRBD1 for D (5 bases). The CDR3 covers 14 residues. V lost 3 bases and J 1 base, leaving 12 bases between the germline ends. Germline V gene data show CDR1 as SQVTM and CDR2 as ANQGSEA. The CDR3 spells CSVEGLQGNTEAFF. The CDR3 bases are TGCAGCGTTGAGGGGTTGCAGGGGAACACTGAAGCTTTCTTT.

This clonotype was counted between two and nine times. The chain employs TRBV5-1 and TRBJ1-2; no reliable D call. Germline CDR1 reads SGHRS; CDR2 reads YFSETQ. The CDR3 runs to 13 residues. V lost 4 bases, J lost 1 base, and 8 bases lay in between. CDR3 region: CASSATVNYGYTF. CDR3 sequence (DNA): TGCGCCAGCAGCGCGACGGTTAACTATGGCTACACCTTC.